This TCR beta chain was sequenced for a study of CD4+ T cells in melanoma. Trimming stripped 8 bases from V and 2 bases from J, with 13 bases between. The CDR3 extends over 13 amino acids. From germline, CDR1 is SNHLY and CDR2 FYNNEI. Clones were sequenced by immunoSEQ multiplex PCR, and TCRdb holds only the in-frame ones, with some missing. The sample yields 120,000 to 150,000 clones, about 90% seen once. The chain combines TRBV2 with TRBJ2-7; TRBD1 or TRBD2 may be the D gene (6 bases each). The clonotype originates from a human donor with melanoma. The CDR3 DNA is TGTGCCAGCTTGAGGGGGGATCCCTACGAGCAGTACTTC. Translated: CASLRGDPYEQYF. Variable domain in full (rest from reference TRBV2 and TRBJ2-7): EPEVTQTPSHQVTQMGQEVILRCVPISNHLYFYWYRQILGQKVEFLVSFYNNEISEKSEIFDDQFSVERPDGSNFTLKIRSTKLEDSAMYFCASLRGDPYEQYFGPGTRLTVT.